This entry describes one TCR beta chain. This clonotype was observed a handful of times. The target of this receptor is not known. Base qualities are missing; no much larger clone stands one base away. TCR cDNA was synthesized by 5'RACE template switching, which introduced a universal primer site and unique molecular identifiers. cDNA synthesis was primed from both the TCR alpha and TCR beta constant segments. Libraries were amplified in two PCR steps, with sample barcodes and sequencing adapters added in the second step. Libraries were sequenced on Illumina HiSeq 2500 (2x100 bp) or NovaSeq (2x150 bp). As for the authors' bioinformatics: MIGEC was used to demultiplex reads and collapse the reads into UMI consensus sequences, and MiXCR was used for V(D)J alignment. Vaccine-responding clonotypes were identified with edgeR using replicate PBMC samples, with FDR below 0.01 and a log2 fold change above 5 up to day 15 being required. Each bulk clonotype was labeled CD4 or CD8 based on which sequenced repertoire, CD4 or CD8, contained the clonotype at higher abundance. The public reads were quality trimmed at Q25 with fastp and then assembled into clones with MiXCR by TCRdb, keeping productive beta chains. When rows share a CDR3 protein, they turn into one entry using the most common DNA and genes. These V and J calls derive from TCRdb rather than the authors' analysis. The sample records 400,000 or so distinct CDR3 sequences, roughly 11% of which are singletons. Less than 20% of the sample is taken by the ten largest.

These data come from a study of T cells after yellow fever vaccination (dated by TCRdb to between 2019 and 2020). The study in broad terms: The SMART-Seq v4 Ultra Low Input RNA kit was used to prepare libraries from fractions with low cell numbers. Blood samples were taken at several timepoints before and after primary and secondary immunization, and bulk PBMC replicates and cell subsets were isolated. Two healthy male donors made up the cohort, one aged 18 to 29 years and the other aged 30 to 40 years. To follow T-cell clones before and after both primary and booster YFV17D yellow fever vaccination, bulk TCR alpha and beta repertoires underwent longitudinal sequencing. General findings and caveats noted by the study authors: FACS-sorted repertoires could contain abundant contaminating clonotypes from the bulk population, so computational filtering was required. Most clones expanded after primary vaccination were re-detected after the booster (just under 97% of CD4 and around 88% of CD8), suggesting broad memory maintenance. Compared with the primary T-cell response, the secondary T-cell response was weaker but faster, peaking on day 5 rather than day 15. Because the study included only two donors, the extent to which the findings can be generalized is limited. A small fraction of clonotypes showed up in both the CD4 and CD8 compartments, probably as a result of convergent recombination.

Trimmed from V: 4 bases; trimmed from J: 5 bases; junction bases lacking a gene match: 8. Per the germline V gene, MNHEY is the CDR1 and SVGAGI is the CDR2. There are 15 amino acids in the CDR3, from cysteine to valine inclusive. The retained sequence is limited to the CDR3, 45 bases, with the frame set at the first base. The treatment or condition label for this specimen denotes: live attenuated yellow fever vaccine strain. At every blood-draw timepoint, two biological replicates of bulk PBMCs were collected. PBMCs were isolated from peripheral blood using a standard Ficoll-Paque protocol. TriZol was used to extract RNA from bulk PBMCs, from CD4 and CD8 fractions, and from dextramer-positive and dextramer-negative fractions.

This sequence was found in a man aged 18 to 29 who received the YFV17D yellow fever vaccine. The sequence is built from TRBV6-5 and TRBJ2-7; 10 middle bases align to TRBD2. Sequenced material: PBMCs, taken on the day of the first yellow fever vaccination. The bases are TGTGCCAGCAGTTTTATGGGACTAGCGAACCACGAGCAGTACGTC. This gives the protein CASSFMGLANHEQYV.